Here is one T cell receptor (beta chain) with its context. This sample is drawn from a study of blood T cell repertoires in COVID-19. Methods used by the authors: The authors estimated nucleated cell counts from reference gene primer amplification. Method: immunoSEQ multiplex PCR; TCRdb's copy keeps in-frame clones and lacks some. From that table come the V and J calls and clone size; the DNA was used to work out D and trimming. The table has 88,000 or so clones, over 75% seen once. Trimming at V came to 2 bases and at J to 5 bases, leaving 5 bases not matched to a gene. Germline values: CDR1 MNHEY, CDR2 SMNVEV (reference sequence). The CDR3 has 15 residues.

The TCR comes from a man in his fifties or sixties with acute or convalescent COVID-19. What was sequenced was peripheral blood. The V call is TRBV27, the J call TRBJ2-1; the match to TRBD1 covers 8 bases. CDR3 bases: TGTGCCAGCAGTTTACGGGCAGGGGGCCACAATGAGCAGTTCTTC. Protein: CASSLRAGGHNEQFF.